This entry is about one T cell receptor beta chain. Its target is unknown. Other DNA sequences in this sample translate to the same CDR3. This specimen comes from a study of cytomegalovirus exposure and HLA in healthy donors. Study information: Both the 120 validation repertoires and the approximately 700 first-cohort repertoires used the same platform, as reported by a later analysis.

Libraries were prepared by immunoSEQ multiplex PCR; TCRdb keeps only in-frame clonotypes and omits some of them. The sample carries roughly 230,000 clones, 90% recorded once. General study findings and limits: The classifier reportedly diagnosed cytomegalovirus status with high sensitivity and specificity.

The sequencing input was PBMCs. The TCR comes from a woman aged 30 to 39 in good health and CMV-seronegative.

Here the CDR3 reads CASSLGGSEQYF. In nucleotides, the CDR3 is TGTGCCAGCAGCTTAGGCGGGAGCGAGCAGTACTTC. V gene TRBV7-9 combines with J gene TRBJ2-7, with TRBD2 matching 7 bases. With 1 base clipped from V and 6 bases from J, the junction kept 0 bases outside the gene matches. Germline V gene data show CDR1 as SEHNR and CDR2 as FQNEAQ (reference sequence). The CDR3 sequence is 12 residues long.